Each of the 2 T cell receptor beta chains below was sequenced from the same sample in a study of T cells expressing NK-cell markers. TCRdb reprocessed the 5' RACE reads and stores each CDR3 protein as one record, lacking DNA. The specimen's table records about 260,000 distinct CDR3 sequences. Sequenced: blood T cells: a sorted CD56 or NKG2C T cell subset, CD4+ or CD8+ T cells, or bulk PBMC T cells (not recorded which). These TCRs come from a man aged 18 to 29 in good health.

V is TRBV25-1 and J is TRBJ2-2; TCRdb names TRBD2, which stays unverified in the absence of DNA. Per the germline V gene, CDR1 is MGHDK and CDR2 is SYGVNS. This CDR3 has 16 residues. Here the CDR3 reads CASTQAETANTGELFF.

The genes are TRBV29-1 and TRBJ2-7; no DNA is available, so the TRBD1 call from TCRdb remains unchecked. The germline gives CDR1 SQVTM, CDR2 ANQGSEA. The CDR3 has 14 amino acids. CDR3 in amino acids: CSVQGTGGFYEQYF.